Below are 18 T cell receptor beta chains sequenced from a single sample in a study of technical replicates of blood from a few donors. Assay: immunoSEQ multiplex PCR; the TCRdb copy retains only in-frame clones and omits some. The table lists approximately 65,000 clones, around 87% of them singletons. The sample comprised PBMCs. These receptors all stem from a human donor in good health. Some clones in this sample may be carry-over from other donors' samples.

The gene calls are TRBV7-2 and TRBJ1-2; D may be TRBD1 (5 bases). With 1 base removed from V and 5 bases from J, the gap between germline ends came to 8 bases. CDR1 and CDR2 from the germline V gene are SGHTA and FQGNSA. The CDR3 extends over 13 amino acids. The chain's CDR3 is CASSLGGGYGYTF. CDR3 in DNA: TGTGCCAGCAGCTTAGGGGGGGGATATGGCTACACCTTC.

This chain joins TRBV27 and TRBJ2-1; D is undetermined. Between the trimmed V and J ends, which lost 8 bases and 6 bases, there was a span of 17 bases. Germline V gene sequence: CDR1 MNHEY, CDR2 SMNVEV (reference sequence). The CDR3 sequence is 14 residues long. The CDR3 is CASGSRRLFNEQFF. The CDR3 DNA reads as TGTGCCAGCGGTTCCCGCAGACTCTTCAATGAGCAGTTCTTC.

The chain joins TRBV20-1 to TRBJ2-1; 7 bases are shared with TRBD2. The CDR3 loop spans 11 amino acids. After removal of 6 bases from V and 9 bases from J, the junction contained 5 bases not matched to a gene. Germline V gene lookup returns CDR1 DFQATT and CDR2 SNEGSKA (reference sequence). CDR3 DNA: TGCAGTGCCGGAACGGGAGGTGAGCAGTTCTTC. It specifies CSAGTGGEQFF.

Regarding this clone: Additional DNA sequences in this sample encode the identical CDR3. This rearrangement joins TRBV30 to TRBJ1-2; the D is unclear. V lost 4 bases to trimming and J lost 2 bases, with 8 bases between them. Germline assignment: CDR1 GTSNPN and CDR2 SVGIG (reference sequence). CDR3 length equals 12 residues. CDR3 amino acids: CAWTAGNYGYTF. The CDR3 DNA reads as TGTGCCTGGACTGCTGGCAACTATGGCTACACCTTC.

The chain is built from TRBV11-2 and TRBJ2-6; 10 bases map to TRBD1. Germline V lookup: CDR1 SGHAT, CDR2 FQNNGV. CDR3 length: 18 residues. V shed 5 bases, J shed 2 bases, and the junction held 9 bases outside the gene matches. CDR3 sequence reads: CASSPKGQGTPGANVLTF. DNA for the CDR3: TGTGCCAGCAGCCCTAAGGGACAGGGGACCCCTGGGGCCAACGTCCTGACTTTC.

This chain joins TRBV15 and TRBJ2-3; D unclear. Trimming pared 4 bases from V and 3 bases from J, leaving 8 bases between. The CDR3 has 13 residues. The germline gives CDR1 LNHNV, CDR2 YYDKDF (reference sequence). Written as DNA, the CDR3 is TGTGCCACCAGCATCCTAGTAACAGATACGCAGTATTTT. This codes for CATSILVTDTQYF.

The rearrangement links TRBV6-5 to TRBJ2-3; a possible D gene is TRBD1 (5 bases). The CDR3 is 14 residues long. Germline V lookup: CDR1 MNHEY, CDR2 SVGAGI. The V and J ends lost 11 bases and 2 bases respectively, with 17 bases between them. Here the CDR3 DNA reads TGTGCCGCCTCTACAGGACCATACACAGATACGCAGTATTTT. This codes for CAASTGPYTDTQYF.

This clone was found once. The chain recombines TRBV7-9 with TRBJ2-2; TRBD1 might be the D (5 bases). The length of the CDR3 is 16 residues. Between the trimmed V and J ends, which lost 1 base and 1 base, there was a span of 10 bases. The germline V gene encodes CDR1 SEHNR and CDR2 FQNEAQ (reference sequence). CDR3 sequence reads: CASSLVSGMNTGELFF. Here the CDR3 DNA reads TGTGCCAGCAGCTTAGTCTCAGGGATGAACACCGGGGAGCTGTTTTTT. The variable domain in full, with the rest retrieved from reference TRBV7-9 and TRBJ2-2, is DTGVSQNPRHKITKRGQNVTFRCDPISEHNRLYWYRQTLGQGPEFLTYFQNEAQLEKSRLLSDRFSAERPKGSFSTLEIQRTEQGDSAMYLCASSLVSGMNTGELFFGEGSRLTVL.

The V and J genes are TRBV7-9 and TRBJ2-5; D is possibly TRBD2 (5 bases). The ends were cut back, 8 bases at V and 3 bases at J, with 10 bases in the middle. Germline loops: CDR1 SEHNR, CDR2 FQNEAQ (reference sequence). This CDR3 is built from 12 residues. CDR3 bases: TGTGCCAGCTCGTCTAGCAAAGAGACCCAGTACTTC. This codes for CASSSSKETQYF.

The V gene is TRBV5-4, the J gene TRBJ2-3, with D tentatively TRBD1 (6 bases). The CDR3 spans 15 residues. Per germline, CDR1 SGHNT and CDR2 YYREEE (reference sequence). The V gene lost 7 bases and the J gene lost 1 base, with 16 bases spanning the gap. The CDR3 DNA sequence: TGTGCCAGCTCCTCTAGGGACATGCGCACAGATACGCAGTATTTT. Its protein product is CASSSRDMRTDTQYF.

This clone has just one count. DNA for the CDR3: TGCGCCAGCAGTTCGGGGGGGTTCACAGATACGCAGTATTTT. Amino acids: CASSSGGFTDTQYF. The chain uses TRBV10-2 and TRBJ2-3; 8 bases fit TRBD2. Germline-derived CDR1 and CDR2 are WSHSY and SAAADI. The length of the CDR3 is 14 residues. V shed 5 bases, J shed 2 bases, and the junction held 3 bases outside the gene matches.

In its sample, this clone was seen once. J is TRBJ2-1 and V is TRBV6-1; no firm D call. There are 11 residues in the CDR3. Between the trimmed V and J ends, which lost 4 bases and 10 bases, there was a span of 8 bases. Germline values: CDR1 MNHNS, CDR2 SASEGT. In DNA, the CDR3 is TGTGCCAGCAGTGGTGCGTGGGAGCAGTTCTTC. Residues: CASSGAWEQFF.

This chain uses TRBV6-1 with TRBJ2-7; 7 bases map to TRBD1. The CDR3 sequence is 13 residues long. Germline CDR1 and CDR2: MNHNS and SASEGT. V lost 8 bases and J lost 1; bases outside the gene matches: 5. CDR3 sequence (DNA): TGTGCCAGCGAAGGGACAGAGTCCTACGAGCAGTACTTC. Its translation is CASEGTESYEQYF.

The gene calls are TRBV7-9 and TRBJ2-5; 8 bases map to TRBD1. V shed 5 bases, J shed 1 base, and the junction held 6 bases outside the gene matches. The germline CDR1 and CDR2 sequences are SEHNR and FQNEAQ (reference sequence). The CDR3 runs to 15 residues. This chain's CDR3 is CASSGRGQVQETQYF. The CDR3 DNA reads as TGTGCCAGCAGCGGGCGGGGACAGGTCCAAGAGACCCAGTACTTC.

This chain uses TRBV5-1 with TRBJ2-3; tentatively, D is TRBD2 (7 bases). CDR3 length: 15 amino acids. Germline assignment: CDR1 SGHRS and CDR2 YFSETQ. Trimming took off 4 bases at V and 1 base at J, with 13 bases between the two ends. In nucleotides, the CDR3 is TGCGCCAGCAGCACTTCCGGGGGGCGCACAGATACGCAGTATTTT. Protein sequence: CASSTSGGRTDTQYF.

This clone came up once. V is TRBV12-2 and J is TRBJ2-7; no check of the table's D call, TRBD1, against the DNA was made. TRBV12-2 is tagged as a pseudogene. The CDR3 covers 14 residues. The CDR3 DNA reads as TGTGCAAGTCGCAAGACAGGGGGCTTCTACGAGCAGTACTTC. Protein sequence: CASRKTGGFYEQYF.

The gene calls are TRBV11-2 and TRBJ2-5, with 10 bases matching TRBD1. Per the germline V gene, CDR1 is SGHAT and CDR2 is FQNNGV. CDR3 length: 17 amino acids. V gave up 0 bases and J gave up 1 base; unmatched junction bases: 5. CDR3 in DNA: TGTGCCAGCAGCTTAGATGGGACAGGGGTCCCCCAAGAGACCCAGTACTTC. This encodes CASSLDGTGVPQETQYF.

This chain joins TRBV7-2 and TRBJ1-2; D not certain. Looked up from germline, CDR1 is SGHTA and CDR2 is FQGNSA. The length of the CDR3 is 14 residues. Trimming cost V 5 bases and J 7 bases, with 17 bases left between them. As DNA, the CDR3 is TGTGCCAGCAGCAATCCCTCCGGGAGGAGTGGCTACACCTTC. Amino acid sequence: CASSNPSGRSGYTF.